One sample yielded the 25 T cell receptor beta chains listed below, sequenced in a study of monozygotic twins with cystic fibrosis. TCRdb's copy holds only in-frame clones and misses some; the assay was immunoSEQ multiplex PCR. The sample lists about 35,000 clones, around 65% occurring once. The material sequenced was blood. These receptors originate from a girl aged 5 to 17 with cystic fibrosis.

This clone was counted a single time. The V call is TRBV5-1, the J call TRBJ2-5; possibly TRBD1 for D (7 bases). This CDR3 region has 14 residues. The germline V gene encodes CDR1 SGHRS and CDR2 YFSETQ. V was cut by 4 bases and J by 3 bases, with 13 bases left in between. The CDR3 reads CASSRGTVEETQYF. For the CDR3, the DNA is TGCGCCAGCAGCCGGGGGACAGTCGAAGAGACCCAGTACTTC.

CDR3 nucleotides: TGTGCCAGCAAGAAAGGGACTAGTAGTGAGCAGTACGTC. Translating gives CASKKGTSSEQYV. The rearrangement uses TRBV2 and TRBJ2-7; 8 positions agree with TRBD2. The length of the CDR3 is 13 residues. Germline V lookup: CDR1 SNHLY, CDR2 FYNNEI. V dropped 7 bases and J dropped 7; count of bases not matched to a gene: 9.

The chain links TRBV4-3 to TRBJ2-1, with 7 bases that match TRBD1. With 3 bases clipped from V and 4 bases from J, the junction kept 3 bases outside the gene matches. From germline, CDR1 is LGHNA and CDR2 YSLEER. CDR3 length: 14 amino acids. The CDR3 is CASSQRDRYNEQFF. CDR3 DNA sequence: TGCGCCAGCAGCCAGAGGGACAGATACAATGAGCAGTTCTTC.

This sequence joins TRBV19 and TRBJ2-1, with 7 nucleotides matching TRBD2. The CDR3 contains 14 residues. Germline assignment: CDR1 LNHDA and CDR2 SQIVND (reference sequence). The V and J ends lost 7 bases and 2 bases, in that order; junction bases with no gene match: 5. CDR3 region: CASNWAGAYNEQFF. CDR3 nucleotides: TGTGCCAGTAACTGGGCGGGAGCCTACAATGAGCAGTTCTTC.

The chain is built from TRBV29-1 and TRBJ1-4; D perhaps matches TRBD1 (5 bases). Germline V lookup: CDR1 SQVTM, CDR2 ANQGSEA. V was shortened by 5 bases and J by 8 bases, with 18 bases between the two germline ends. The CDR3 totals 14 residues. The CDR3 reads CSVLGGGLGEKLFF. The CDR3 bases are TGCAGCGTTTTGGGGGGAGGGCTTGGCGAAAAACTGTTTTTT.

The chain carries TRBV18 and TRBJ2-1; TRBD1 is a possible D gene (7 bases). CDR3 length equals 17 residues. Trimming pared 1 base from V and 8 bases from J, leaving 21 bases between. CDR1 and CDR2 from the germline V gene are KGHSH and LQKENI. The CDR3 spells CASSPRGRPRGDDEQFF. The CDR3 nucleotides read TGTGCCAGCTCACCACGAGGTCGTCCCAGGGGGGATGATGAGCAGTTCTTC.

The chain couples TRBV4-3 to TRBJ1-1, with 7 bases matching TRBD1. Germline CDR1 reads LGHNA; CDR2 reads YSLEER. J was trimmed by 4 bases and V by 4 bases; bases with no gene match: 6. This CDR3 has 14 amino acids. CDR3 DNA sequence: TGCGCCAGCAGCCTTCGACAGGGACCCACTGAAGCTTTCTTT. It is translated as CASSLRQGPTEAFF.

The V call is TRBV6-6, the J call TRBJ2-3, with TRBD2 as a possible D gene (5 bases). The CDR3 is 14 amino acids. V lost 7 bases and J lost 5, with 16 bases in between. CDR1 is MNHNY, CDR2 SVGAGI, per germline (reference sequence). The DNA of the CDR3 is TGTGCCAGCACCTCCGGGATCCCCGGAGATACGCAGTATTTT. This translates into CASTSGIPGDTQYF.

This sequence joins TRBV6-1 and TRBJ2-5; 9 bases are shared with TRBD2. J gave up 4 bases and V 1 base, and 4 bases lay outside the gene matches. CDR1 is MNHNS and CDR2 is SASEGT in the germline V gene. The CDR3 totals 15 residues. CDR3 bases: TGTGCCAGCAGTGAAGTAGCGGGAGAGTCAGAGACCCAGTACTTC. Protein sequence: CASSEVAGESETQYF.

This clone was picked up a small number of times. This sequence joins TRBV6-5 and TRBJ2-7; D is ambiguous. Between the trimmed V and J ends, which lost 2 bases and 0 bases, there was a span of 2 bases. Germline CDR1 MNHEY, CDR2 SVGAGI. The length of the CDR3 is 12 residues. CDR3 nucleotides: TGTGCCAGCAGTTACAACTCCTACGAGCAGTACTTC. Translated: CASSYNSYEQYF.

The chain employs TRBV6-1 and TRBJ2-7; D not certain. V was cut by 6 bases and J by 0 bases, with 9 bases left in between. This CDR3 has 13 amino acids. The germline CDR1 and CDR2 sequences are MNHNS and SASEGT. CDR3 sequence: CASSALPSYEQYV. Written as DNA, the CDR3 is TGTGCCAGCAGCGCTCTCCCCTCCTACGAGCAGTACGTC.

The chain uses TRBV15 and TRBJ1-4; no clear D gene. The CDR3 is 14 residues long. V lost 5 bases to trimming and J lost 5 bases, with 12 bases between them. The germline V gene encodes CDR1 LNHNV and CDR2 YYDKDF (reference sequence). The CDR3 sequence is CATSRTLFNEKLFF. The CDR3 bases are TGTGCCACCAGCCGTACGCTTTTCAATGAAAAACTGTTTTTT.

V usage is TRBV11-2 and J usage is TRBJ1-4; no definite D call. The CDR3 is 12 residues long. From germline, CDR1 is SGHAT and CDR2 FQNNGV. The V gene lost 6 bases and the J gene lost 13 bases, with 15 bases spanning the gap. The CDR3 reads CASRQVVGALFF. CDR3 DNA: TGTGCCAGCAGACAAGTCGTGGGCGCACTGTTTTTT.

A few counts support this clone. The CDR3 is CASRPTGYYGYTF. The CDR3 DNA follows: TGTGCCAGCAGACCTACAGGGTACTATGGCTACACCTTC. J is TRBJ1-2 and V is TRBV7-9, with D tentatively TRBD1 (6 bases). Trimming shortened V by 6 bases and J by 3 bases, and 11 bases separated the two germline ends. This CDR3 region has 13 residues. CDR1 SEHNR and CDR2 FQNEAQ come from the germline V gene (reference sequence).

This clone appeared a few times. The chain uses TRBV27 and TRBJ2-7; D call uncertain. CDR1 is MNHEY and CDR2 is SMNVEV in the germline V gene (reference sequence). The CDR3 contains 17 residues. V was pared by 5 bases and J by 2 bases, with 22 bases between. Written as DNA, the CDR3 is TGTGCCAGCAGTCCACCTTGGGCCAGCCATCTTCCCTACGAGCAGTACTTC. Protein product: CASSPPWASHLPYEQYF.

This chain connects TRBV6-5 to TRBJ2-5, with 14 bases matching TRBD2. Germline V lookup: CDR1 MNHEY, CDR2 SVGAGI. Trimming took 6 bases from V and 5 from J; bases not matched to a gene: 2. This CDR3 region has 14 residues. The CDR3 sequence is CASRRTSGRETQYF. The CDR3 nucleotides read TGTGCCAGCAGGCGGACTAGCGGGAGGGAGACCCAGTACTTC.

This clone was seen only once. This chain connects TRBV10-3 to TRBJ2-7, with D perhaps matching TRBD1 (5 bases). Looked up from germline, CDR1 is ENHRY and CDR2 is SYGVKD. Trimming pared 2 bases from V and 9 bases from J, leaving 11 bases between. The CDR3 spans 12 residues. The CDR3 region has the DNA TGTGCCATCAGTGAGGACCAGGGTCGGCAGTACTTC. Amino acid sequence: CAISEDQGRQYF.

The table lists this clone with a few counts. DNA for the CDR3: TGTGCCAGCGGGGGCCCCCCAACTAGCACAGATACGCAGTATTTT. Its protein product is CASGGPPTSTDTQYF. The chain has TRBV7-2 and TRBJ2-3, with a weak D call TRBD1 (6 bases). The ends were cut back, 8 bases at V and 0 bases at J, with 15 bases in the middle. CDR1 and CDR2 (germline): SGHTA, FQGNSA. The CDR3 is 15 amino acids.

V usage is TRBV7-9 and J usage is TRBJ2-3; 11 positions agree with TRBD2. CDR1 is SEHNR, CDR2 FQNEAQ, per germline (reference sequence). Losses at the gene ends were 0 bases for V and 5 bases for J; bases not matched to a gene: 4. The CDR3 runs 16 residues. CDR3 nucleotide sequence: TGTGCCAGCAGCTTAGCTAGCGGGAGGGCCGTAGATACGCAGTATTTT. It yields the protein CASSLASGRAVDTQYF.

CDR3 loop: CASSLMEGLGVNTEAFF. CDR3 in DNA: TGTGCCAGCAGCTTGATGGAGGGACTCGGGGTGAACACTGAAGCTTTCTTT. The chain combines TRBV5-6 with TRBJ1-1; tentative D call: TRBD1 (5 bases). Trimming took 1 base from V and 0 from J, leaving 16 bases between them. The CDR3 is made up of 17 amino acids. The V gene's germline CDR1 is SGHDT and CDR2 YYEEEE.

The chain links TRBV7-2 to TRBJ1-5; 11 bases are shared with TRBD1. V shed 1 base and J 7 bases; nucleotides not matched to a gene: 3. Germline lookup yields CDR1 SGHTA and CDR2 FQGNSA. The CDR3 covers 15 residues. DNA for the CDR3: TGTGCCAGCAGCTTAGTGGGGACAGGGGGGCAGCCCCAGCATTTT. It codes for CASSLVGTGGQPQHF. The variable domain in full, with the rest retrieved from reference TRBV7-2 and TRBJ1-5, is GAGVSQSPSNKVTEKGKDVELRCDPISGHTALYWYRQSLGQGLEFLIYFQGNSAPDKSGLPSDRFSAERTGGSVSTLTIQRTQQEDSAVYLCASSLVGTGGQPQHFGDGTRLSIL.

The J gene is TRBJ2-2, the V gene TRBV4-3, with D tentatively TRBD2 (6 bases). The CDR3 runs to 15 residues. V was pared by 4 bases and J by 6 bases, with 15 bases between. Germline lookup yields CDR1 LGHNA and CDR2 YSLEER. CDR3 DNA sequence: TGCGCCAGCAGCCGGCAGGGACTCCTCGCCGGGGAGCTGTTTTTT. It encodes CASSRQGLLAGELFF.

This chain links TRBV30 with TRBJ1-1; TRBD1 is a possible D gene (6 bases). Germline assignment: CDR1 GTSNPN and CDR2 SVGIG (reference sequence). This CDR3 comprises 12 residues. CDR3 residues: CAVGTHFTEAFF. In DNA form, the CDR3 reads TGTGCGGTGGGGACACATTTTACTGAAGCTTTCTTT.

The chain uses TRBV4-3 and TRBJ2-1; D is uncertain. Trimming shortened V by 0 bases and J by 5 bases, and 2 bases separated the two germline ends. The CDR3 consists of 12 residues. Germline V gene data show CDR1 as LGHNA and CDR2 as YSLEER. The CDR3 coding sequence is TGCGCCAGCAGCCAAGATGACAATGAGCAGTTCTTC. Its translation is CASSQDDNEQFF.

V gene TRBV6-5 combines with J gene TRBJ2-3; TRBD2 matches at 12 bases. The CDR3 has 15 amino acids. Per the germline V gene, CDR1 is MNHEY and CDR2 is SVGAGI. The ends lost 6 bases at V and 6 bases at J; junction bases unmatched: 7. CDR3 sequence reads: CASSRLAGDIDTQYF. As DNA, the CDR3 is TGTGCCAGCAGCCGACTAGCGGGAGATATTGATACGCAGTATTTT.